These 18 T cell receptor beta chains share one sample of origin, sequenced in a study of cytomegalovirus exposure and HLA in healthy donors. PCR amplification relied on 60 Vbeta primers (plus 13 Jbeta primers). The method was immunoSEQ multiplex PCR; TCRdb's version includes in-frame clones alone and lacks a portion of them. The sample holds roughly 97,000 clones; roughly 75% are singletons and the top ten take 1.5% to 2%. The sequenced sample consisted of PBMCs. The receptors derive from a woman between 40 and 55 years old in good health and CMV-seronegative.

The chain uses TRBV2 and TRBJ1-4, with D perhaps matching TRBD1 (5 bases). Trimming left V 0 bases short and J 10 bases short, with 12 bases between. Germline V gene lookup returns CDR1 SNHLY and CDR2 FYNNEI. The CDR3 is 14 amino acids. CDR3 residues: CASSEASGKVKLFF. The CDR3 bases are TGTGCCAGCAGTGAAGCGTCAGGGAAAGTAAAACTGTTTTTT.

The chain uses TRBV27 and TRBJ2-1; the D gene is possibly TRBD2 (6 bases). The V gene's germline CDR1 is MNHEY and CDR2 SMNVEV (reference sequence). This CDR3 is built from 16 residues. Trimming stripped 5 bases from V and 0 bases from J, with 14 bases between. This CDR3 reads CASSRTSFSSYNEQFF. The CDR3 DNA reads as TGTGCCAGCAGTCGCACTAGCTTTAGCTCCTACAATGAGCAGTTCTTC.

J is TRBJ2-2 and V is TRBV7-3, with TRBD1 matching over 9 bases. The CDR3 runs 16 residues. Germline CDR1 is SGHTA and CDR2 is FQGTGA. V gave up 4 bases and J gave up 5 bases; unmatched junction bases: 8. CDR3 nucleotide sequence: TGTGCCAGCAGCTCGTACGGGACAGGGCAAACCGGGGAGCTGTTTTTT. Protein product: CASSSYGTGQTGELFF.

A few counts support this clone. The chain carries TRBV9 and TRBJ1-6; D possibly corresponds to TRBD1 (5 bases). V was cut by 4 bases and J by 9 bases, with 17 bases left in between. Germline assignment: CDR1 SGDLS and CDR2 YYNGEE. There are 15 residues in the CDR3. This CDR3 reads CASSPGSSTGSPLHF. The CDR3 DNA reads TGTGCCAGCAGCCCAGGGTCTTCAACGGGTTCACCCCTCCACTTT.

This chain joins TRBV7-2 and TRBJ2-6; D perhaps matches TRBD1 (5 bases). From germline, CDR1 is SGHTA and CDR2 FQGNSA. CDR3 size: 18 residues. V gave up 5 bases and J gave up 0 bases, with 17 bases separating them. CDR3 loop: CASSHDRSLSSGANVLTF. The CDR3 bases are TGTGCCAGCAGCCACGACAGATCTCTCTCCTCTGGGGCCAACGTCCTGACTTTC.

V and J are TRBV28 and TRBJ2-7; D may be TRBD1 (5 bases). The CDR3 totals 14 residues. V was pared by 6 bases and J by 3 bases, with 15 bases between. Germline CDR1 reads MDHEN; CDR2 reads SYDVKM. CDR3 coding DNA: TGTGCCAGCAGCCTATGGGGCCCCTTCTACGAGCAGTACTTC. This encodes CASSLWGPFYEQYF.

The V gene is TRBV19, the J gene TRBJ1-1; D unclear. This CDR3 comprises 12 residues. Per the germline V gene, CDR1 is LNHDA and CDR2 is SQIVND (reference sequence). The V end lost 5 bases, the J end lost 0 bases, and 4 bases lay between the germline ends. CDR3 protein: CASSGLNTEAFF. In DNA form, the CDR3 reads TGTGCCAGTAGTGGCCTGAACACTGAAGCTTTCTTT.

The chain joins TRBV28 to TRBJ2-7; the match to TRBD2 covers 7 bases. V lost 2 bases to trimming and J lost 2 bases; unmatched junction nucleotides: 6. Germline values: CDR1 MDHEN, CDR2 SYDVKM. The CDR3 is 15 amino acids. The CDR3 sequence is CASSLGGGGTYEQYF. The CDR3 nucleotides are TGTGCCAGCAGTTTAGGCGGGGGTGGAACCTACGAGCAGTACTTC.

This clone was observed once. The V and J genes are TRBV9 and TRBJ1-6; no clear D gene. The CDR3 length is 12 residues. V gave up 2 bases and J gave up 7 bases, with 4 bases separating them. The germline V gene encodes CDR1 SGDLS and CDR2 YYNGEE. CDR3 residues: CASSVQNSPLHF. As DNA, the CDR3 is TGTGCCAGCAGCGTCCAAAATTCACCCCTCCACTTT.

For the CDR3, the DNA is TGTGCCAGCAGCAGGGGACAGGCAATCTACGAGCAGTACTTC. Its protein product is CASSRGQAIYEQYF. This chain connects TRBV7-2 to TRBJ2-7; 8 bases are shared with TRBD1. The length of the CDR3 is 14 residues. CDR1 SGHTA and CDR2 FQGNSA come from the germline V gene. With V trimmed by 5 bases and J by 3 bases, 6 bases remained unmatched.

The chain couples TRBV5-1 to TRBJ1-1; TRBD1 is a possible D gene (5 bases). V gave up 0 bases and J gave up 8 bases, with 11 bases separating them. This CDR3 spans 13 amino acids. Germline lookup yields CDR1 SGHRS and CDR2 YFSETQ. CDR3 loop: CASSLAGQNEAFF. As DNA, the CDR3 is TGCGCCAGCAGCTTGGCCGGACAAAACGAAGCTTTCTTT. The full variable domain, with the rest looked up from reference TRBV5-1 and TRBJ1-1, is KAGVTQTPRYLIKTRGQQVTLSCSPISGHRSVSWYQQTPGQGLQFLFEYFSETQRNKGNFPGRFSGRQFSNSRSEMNVSTLELGDSALYLCASSLAGQNEAFFGQGTRLTVV.

This chain connects TRBV19 to TRBJ2-2; a possible D gene is TRBD1 (6 bases). CDR1 LNHDA and CDR2 SQIVND come from the germline V gene (reference sequence). CDR3 length: 16 amino acids. Trimming took 4 bases from V and 0 from J, leaving 12 bases between them. CDR3 sequence (DNA): TGTGCCAGTAGTAAATCCAGGGGACCGAACACCGGGGAGCTGTTTTTT. Translation: CASSKSRGPNTGELFF.

This clone appeared a few times. V and J are TRBV9 and TRBJ2-3; D remains ambiguous. CDR1 is SGDLS and CDR2 is YYNGEE in the germline V gene. The germline V and J ends were trimmed by 2 bases and 2 bases, with 9 bases remaining between them. This CDR3 spans 14 amino acids. CDR3 in amino acids: CASSVRYYTDTQYF. The CDR3 DNA reads TGTGCCAGCAGCGTTCGGTATTACACAGATACGCAGTATTTT.

The genes are TRBV2 and TRBJ2-7, with TRBD2 matching 12 bases. The germline V gene has CDR1 SNHLY and CDR2 FYNNEI. This CDR3 contains 15 residues. Unmatched junction bases numbered 3, after V lost 2 bases and J lost 4 bases. As DNA, the CDR3 is TGTGCCAGCAGTGAAATCGGACTAGCGGGATACGAGCAGTACTTC. It encodes CASSEIGLAGYEQYF.

This clone was seen once. The chain links TRBV4-1 to TRBJ2-7; 10 bases fit TRBD1. Germline CDR1 MGHRA, CDR2 YSYEKL. V lost 3 bases to trimming and J lost 3 bases; unmatched junction nucleotides: 5. This CDR3 region has 15 residues. CDR3 sequence reads: CASSQGQGTSYEQYF. As DNA, the CDR3 is TGCGCCAGCAGCCAGGGACAGGGGACGAGCTACGAGCAGTACTTC.

Details on this clone: One end of the junction fails to match germline, which may point to a read error. Other DNA sequences of this sample code for an identical CDR3. The chain links TRBV7-7 to TRBJ2-3, with 10 bases identical to TRBD2. Germline CDR1 and CDR2: SSHAT and FNYEAQ (reference sequence). This CDR3 has 15 residues. CDR3 protein: CASSPSGSSTDTQYF. CDR3 in DNA: TGTGCTAGCAGCCCTAGCGGGAGTAGCACAGATACGCAGTATTTT.

This chain links TRBV27 with TRBJ2-4; D not certain. The ends were cut back, 2 bases at V and 0 bases at J, with 11 bases in the middle. This CDR3 comprises 16 residues. CDR1 is MNHEY, CDR2 SMNVEV, per germline (reference sequence). CDR3 sequence (DNA): TGTGCCAGCAGTTTAGGGCAGCATCTAGCCAAAAACATTCAGTACTTC. Encoded protein: CASSLGQHLAKNIQYF.

The V gene is TRBV5-1, the J gene TRBJ2-1; TRBD1 is a possible D gene (6 bases). The V end was cut by 1 base, the J end by 8 bases, with 10 bases between. Germline V gene lookup returns CDR1 SGHRS and CDR2 YFSETQ. This CDR3 contains 13 residues. The CDR3 DNA is TGCGCCAGCAGCTTGTTAACAGGGTATGAGCAGTTCTTC. This gives the protein CASSLLTGYEQFF.